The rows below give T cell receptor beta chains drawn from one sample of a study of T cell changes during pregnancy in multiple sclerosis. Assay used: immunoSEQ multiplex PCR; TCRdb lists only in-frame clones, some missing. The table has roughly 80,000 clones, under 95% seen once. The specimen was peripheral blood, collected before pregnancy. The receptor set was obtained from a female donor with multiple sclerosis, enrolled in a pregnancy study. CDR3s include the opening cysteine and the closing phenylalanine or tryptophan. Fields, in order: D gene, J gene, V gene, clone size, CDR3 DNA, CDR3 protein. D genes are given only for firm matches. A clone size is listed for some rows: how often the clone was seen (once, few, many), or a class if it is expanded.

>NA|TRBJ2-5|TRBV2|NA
TGTGCCAGCAGTTCAAAGCGTGAGTTTCAAGAGACCCAGTACTTC
CASSSKREFQETQYF
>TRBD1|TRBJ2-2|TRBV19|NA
TGTGCCAGTAGTTTCCGGACCGGGACAGGGAGCGACACCGGGGAGCTGTTTTTT
CASSFRTGTGSDTGELFF
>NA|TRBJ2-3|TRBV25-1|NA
TGTGCCAGCAGTGAATATTATCTAGTGGCGCAGTATTTT
CASSEYYLVAQYF
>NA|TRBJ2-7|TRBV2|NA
TGTGCCAGCAGAGGGGTAAGGGACGAGCAGTACTTC
CASRGVRDEQYF
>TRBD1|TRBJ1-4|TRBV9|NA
TGTGCCAGCAGCTTCACCGGGACAGGGTACGAAAGTGAAAAACTGTTTTTT
CASSFTGTGYESEKLFF
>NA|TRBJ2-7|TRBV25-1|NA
TGTGCCAGCAGAAGACATGCAAGCTCCTACGAGCAGTACTTC
CASRRHASSYEQYF
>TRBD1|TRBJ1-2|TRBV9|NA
TGTGCCAGCAGCACCCCGGGACAGGTATTCTATGGCTACACCTTC
CASSTPGQVFYGYTF
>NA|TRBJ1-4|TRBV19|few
TGTGCCTCCGCTCAGGGCCCTACAACTAATGAAAAACTGTTTTTT
CASAQGPTTNEKLFF
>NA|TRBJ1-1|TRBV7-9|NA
TGTGCCAGCAGCTTTTTTCACGGGGCTGAAGCTTTCTTT
CASSFFHGAEAFF
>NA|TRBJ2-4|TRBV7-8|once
TGTGCCAGCAGCGCCAGGGTATCGGTTGGCTCAGTCAAAAACATTCAGTACTTC
CASSARVSVGSVKNIQYF
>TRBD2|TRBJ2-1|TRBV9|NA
TGTGCCAGCAGCGTAGTCACTAGCGGGGGTCTAGATGAGCAGTTCTTC
CASSVVTSGGLDEQFF
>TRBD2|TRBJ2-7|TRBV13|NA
TGTGCCAGCAGCTTTAGGGGACTAGCGGGGGCGAGGGGCTCCTACGAGCAGTACTTC
CASSFRGLAGARGSYEQYF
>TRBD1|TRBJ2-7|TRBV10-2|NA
TGCGCCAGTGCACCGGGACAGGTCTACGAGCAGTACTTC
CASAPGQVYEQYF
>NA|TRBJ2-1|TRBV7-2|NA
TGTGCCAGCAGCCCCCTTCCCTACAATGAGCAGTTCTTC
CASSPLPYNEQFF
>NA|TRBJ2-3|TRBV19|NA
TGTGCCAGTACCCCTTGGAGCGGAGCCTCAGATACGCAGTATTTT
CASTPWSGASDTQYF
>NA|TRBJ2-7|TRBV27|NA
TGTGCCAGCAGAGGAGCTACCCAGCAGTACTTC
CASRGATQQYF
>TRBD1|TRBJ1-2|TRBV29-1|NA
TGCAGCGTTGTGGTCTGGGACAGTGGCTATGGCTACACCTTC
CSVVVWDSGYGYTF
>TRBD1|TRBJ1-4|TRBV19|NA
TGTGCCAGTAGTATCCCCACAGGGGGGAATGAAAAACTGTTTTTT
CASSIPTGGNEKLFF
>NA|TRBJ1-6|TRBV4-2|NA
TGTGCCAGCAGCCGCATTAAGGGAGAAGGCAATTCACCCCTCCACTTT
CASSRIKGEGNSPLHF
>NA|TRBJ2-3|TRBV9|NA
TGTAGTTCCGGAGCTAGCCCAGATACGCAGTATTTT
CSSGASPDTQYF
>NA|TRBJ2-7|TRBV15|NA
TGTGCCACCAGCAGAGGCGGAACGACCTACGAGCAGTACTTC
CATSRGGTTYEQYF
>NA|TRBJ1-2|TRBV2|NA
TGTGCCAGCAGACCTGGACAGTTCTATGGCTACACCTTC
CASRPGQFYGYTF
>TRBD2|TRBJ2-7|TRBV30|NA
TGTGCCTGGAGTGTAGGGACTAGCGGCTCCTACGAGCAGTACTTC
CAWSVGTSGSYEQYF
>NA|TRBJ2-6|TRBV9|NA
TGTGCCAGCAGCGTAGGAGGTATTGGGGCCAACGTCCTGACTTTC
CASSVGGIGANVLTF
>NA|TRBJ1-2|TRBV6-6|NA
TGTGCCAGCAGTTACGTCCCCGGGGATTATGGCTACACCTTC
CASSYVPGDYGYTF
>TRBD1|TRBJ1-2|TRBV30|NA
TGTGCCTGGCGTCCCCGGGACAGAAATCGGGGGGGCTATGGCTACACCTTC
CAWRPRDRNRGGYGYTF
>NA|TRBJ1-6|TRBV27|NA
TGTGCCAGCAGTTCGACAGCAACCACATTTTCACCCCTCCACTTT
CASSSTATTFSPLHF
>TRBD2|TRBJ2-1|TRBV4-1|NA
TGCGCCAGCAGCCAAGCTCTAGCGGGGGGAAATGAGCAGTTCTTC
CASSQALAGGNEQFF
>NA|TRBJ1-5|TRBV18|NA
TGTGCCAGCTCACCACCCGGGGTTCGTAATCAGCCCCAGCATTTT
CASSPPGVRNQPQHF
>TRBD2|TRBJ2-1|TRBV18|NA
TGTGCCAGCTCACCCCTAGCGGGGGGATACAATGAGCAGTTCTTC
CASSPLAGGYNEQFF
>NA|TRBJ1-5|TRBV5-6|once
TGTGCCAGCAGCTTAGGTACAGGGTACAATCAGCCCCAGCATTTT
CASSLGTGYNQPQHF
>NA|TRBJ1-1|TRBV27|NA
TGTGCCAGCAGTTCCCGAATGACAGGGAACACTGAAGCTTTCTTT
CASSSRMTGNTEAFF
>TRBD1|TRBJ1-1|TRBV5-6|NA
TGTGCCAGCAGCTATCCAGGGACAGGGGGCGATCAGGCTGAAGCTTTCTTT
CASSYPGTGGDQAEAFF
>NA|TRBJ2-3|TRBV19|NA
TGTGCCAGTAGTATAGCCCCGCCGGGAGATACGCAGTATTTT
CASSIAPPGDTQYF
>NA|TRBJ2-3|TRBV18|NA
TGTGCCAGCTCAGCAGGGGGCACAGATACGCAGTATTTT
CASSAGGTDTQYF
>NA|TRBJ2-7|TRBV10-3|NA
TGTGCCACCGCCGCGAGCTCCTACGAGCAGTACTTC
CATAASSYEQYF